The present TCR beta chain was sequenced within a study of blood T cell repertoires in COVID-19. Libraries were prepared by immunoSEQ multiplex PCR; TCRdb keeps only in-frame clonotypes and omits some of them. This sample has approximately 150,000 clones, with 75% to 90% found just once. The V gene lost 4 bases and the J gene lost 6 bases, with 13 bases spanning the gap. Germline V CDR1 and CDR2: MNHEY, SMNVEV (reference sequence). The CDR3 is 13 amino acids. This rearrangement joins TRBV27 to TRBJ2-7, with a weak D call TRBD2 (7 bases). The sequenced sample was peripheral blood. The sequence was obtained from a man aged 60 to 69 with active or convalescent COVID-19. This chain's CDR3 is CASSSKGGGEQYF. DNA for the CDR3: TGTGCCAGCAGTTCTAAGGGGGGGGGCGAGCAGTACTTC.